The T cell receptor beta chain described here comes from a study of T cells in Graves' hyperthyroidism and ophthalmopathy. Study results and limitations: Peripheral blood also featured most of the thyroid clonotypes expanded above 0.001.

In its sample, this clonotype was seen a few times. What it binds is unknown. TCR beta CDR3 region amplification was performed from RNA transcripts. The TCR CDR3 first-round RT-PCR relied on the HTBI primer set. MiXCR, applied by TCRdb to the multiplex PCR reads, yields one record per CDR3 protein. Of roughly 700,000 distinct CDR3 sequences in the sample, 15% to 20% were seen once. CDR1 is MNHEY, CDR2 SVGAGI, per germline. CDR3 length: 12 amino acids. The V gene lost 1 base and the J gene lost 3 bases, with 4 bases spanning the gap. The source is a man in his fifties or sixties with Graves' hyperthyroidism. The sample consisted of blood. The V call is TRBV6-5, the J call TRBJ2-7; D is undetermined. The CDR3 nucleotides read TGTGCCAGCAGTTACTTGGACTACGAGCAGTACTTC. Translation: CASSYLDYEQYF.